These T cell receptor beta chains were read from a single sample in a study of cytomegalovirus exposure and HLA in healthy donors. The protocol was immunoSEQ multiplex PCR, while the TCRdb copy is restricted to in-frame clones and leaves out a portion. Among roughly 120,000 clones listed, roughly three quarters were seen once. Sequencing used PBMCs. All receptors derive from a young man in good health and CMV-seronegative. Both conserved end residues are part of each CDR3.

v_gene	j_gene	len	CDR3aa
TRBV30	TRBJ2-1	10	CAWSPTRQFF
TRBV27	TRBJ2-1	12	CASSLSANEQFF
TRBV4-1	TRBJ2-1	15	CASSQGTALDNEQFF
TRBV28	TRBJ2-4	14	CASSLLGQGDIQYF
TRBV11-2	TRBJ2-2	15	CASSRASVNTGELFF
TRBV29-1	TRBJ2-3	13	CSTDRQAGDTQYF
TRBV15	TRBJ2-7	15	CATSRDLGGSGEQYF
TRBV28	TRBJ2-7	14	CASRPLGSVYEQYF
TRBV7-3	TRBJ2-2	14	CASSLTGGTGELFF
TRBV28	TRBJ2-3	22	CASSLRTGDTFLAGGGTDTQYF
TRBV6-5	TRBJ1-2	15	CASSYEGQPTVGYTF
TRBV19	TRBJ1-2	14	CASSIVGGNYGYTF
TRBV7-9	TRBJ2-1	14	CAGTHSGDYNEQFF
TRBV6-1	TRBJ1-5	13	CASSTSHNQPQHF
TRBV5-6	TRBJ1-2	14	CASSLVTGDLGYTF
TRBV18	TRBJ1-2	14	CASSPDRGRGGYTF
TRBV10-1	TRBJ2-3	15	CASSRTGPSTDTQYF
TRBV5-8	TRBJ2-7	14	CASSSGPNAYEQYF
TRBV6-1	TRBJ1-4	16	CASSEATGILDEKLFF
TRBV7-3	TRBJ2-3	14	CASSSGLVTDTQYF
TRBV29-1	TRBJ2-7	14	CSVVSLGALYEQYF
TRBV6-5	TRBJ2-1	13	CASTESSYNEQFF
TRBV4-1	TRBJ1-6	17	CASSQGAQSSYNSPLHF
TRBV16	TRBJ2-2	16	CASSHLDRGNTGELFF
TRBV28	TRBJ2-5	15	CASSRSGIGIETQYF
TRBV7-2	TRBJ2-5	16	CASSLVPSGFQETQYF
TRBV29-1	TRBJ1-1	12	CSGNRGGTEAFF
TRBV6-6	TRBJ1-1	13	CASTSDRGGEAFF
TRBV7-9	TRBJ1-2	19	CASGRGRFGSGSENYGYTF
TRBV27	TRBJ2-2	15	CASGPGRGGTGELFF
TRBV28	TRBJ1-5	17	CASTHTPTGYGNQPQHF
TRBV27	TRBJ2-1	15	CASSFLAGGVCEQFF
TRBV7-8	TRBJ2-3	14	CASSLKGPFYTQYF
TRBV28	TRBJ2-5	13	CASTRPVQETQYF
TRBV10-3	TRBJ2-1	19	CAISDYRGSGSVGYNEQFF
TRBV6-1	TRBJ1-5	16	CAISESLSGSNQPQHF
TRBV7-2	TRBJ2-1	17	CASSLHAGTSSYNEQFF
TRBV6-5	TRBJ2-3	15	CASSFSGSRTDTQYF
TRBV18	TRBJ1-1	14	CASSQQGRDTEAFF
TRBV4-3	TRBJ1-6	14	CASSQVKGNSPLHF
TRBV9	TRBJ2-2	17	CASSARRGLAGSGELFF
TRBV7-9	TRBJ1-2	12	CASSLFQGGYTF
TRBV29-1	TRBJ2-1	15	CSVEDTMAGEDEQFF
TRBV28	TRBJ2-7	15	CASGQTGLAACEQYF
TRBV4-3	TRBJ2-3	16	CASSQRGQGRTDTQYF
TRBV9	TRBJ1-3	16	CASSVGGFSSGNTIYF
TRBV5-6	TRBJ2-3	17	CASSLREAGVSTDTQYF
TRBV6-5	TRBJ1-2	13	CASRPQVSYGYTF
TRBV5-4	TRBJ2-1	15	CASSFPGLGDNEQFF
TRBV19	TRBJ1-2	19	CASSPSRVGNLDRGYGYTF
TRBV6-5	TRBJ2-1	13	CASSRDRGSEQFF
TRBV27	TRBJ2-2	15	CASRGVSGRIGELFF
TRBV14	TRBJ2-2	14	CASSQFFSTGELFF